This T cell receptor (beta chain) comes out of a study of T cell responses to AZD1222 COVID-19 vaccine. As regards this clone: Its cognate antigen is unknown.

Study-level results: CD4 TCRs associated with vaccination spanned spike, dominating at 160-218 and 743-854. The donor group comprised mostly white British people and more females; the analysis possibly underestimated clonal diversity. An increase in Spike-specific TCR breadth and depth was observed after two AZD1222 doses.

The CDR3 runs to 15 residues. Germline V lookup: CDR1 SGHTA, CDR2 FQGNSA. V gave up 5 bases and J gave up 6 bases; unmatched junction bases: 8. Some clones are missing from TCRdb's copy, which holds only in-frame ones; the method was immunoSEQ multiplex PCR. The table shows about 260,000 clones, with 85% to 95% occurring only once. The sample consisted of peripheral blood, taken on day 0 of AZD1222 vaccination. The origin of this receptor is an adult in good health. The V call is TRBV7-2, the J call TRBJ1-5, with 9 positions matching TRBD1. CDR3 residues: CASSQTGGNGQPQHF. As DNA, the CDR3 is TGTGCCAGCAGCCAAACAGGGGGCAACGGTCAGCCCCAGCATTTT. The whole variable domain, remainder taken from reference TRBV7-2 and TRBJ1-5, is GAGVSQSPSNKVTEKGKDVELRCDPISGHTALYWYRQSLGQGLEFLIYFQGNSAPDKSGLPSDRFSAERTGGSVSTLTIQRTQQEDSAVYLCASSQTGGNGQPQHFGDGTRLSIL.